These 7 T cell receptor beta chains were all obtained from the same sample, sequenced in a study of T-cell reconstitution after alpha-beta-depleted transplantation in children (TCRdb year 2016). Library creation used PCR. Instrument used: Illumina HiSeq 2500. To normalize quantification of the TCRbeta repertoire, the TCR libraries were built with molecular barcoding that relied on unique molecular identifiers. TCRdb handled the public reads itself, with Q25 trimming in fastp and clone calling in MiXCR, and kept productive beta chains. Identical CDR3 protein sequences are pooled into one entry, listed with their most common genes and DNA. For this sample the table gives around 700,000 distinct CDR3 sequences, of which less than 15% were detected only once. In total, the top ten clones hold around 0.79% of the sample. The meaning of the sample's treatment or condition label: allogeneic hematopoietic cell transplantation with graft depleted of TCRalphabeta T cells and CD19 B cells.

Sequencing used PBMCs, obtained before TCRalphabeta/CD19-depleted stem cell transplant. All receptors derive from a girl aged 2 to 10 with congenital amegakaryocytic thrombocytopenia, due to receive a stem cell transplant.

This clonotype has a handful of counts. CDR3 coding DNA: TGTGCCAGCAGCAAGCGTCCCAATTCACCCCTCCACTTT. Translated, it gives CASSKRPNSPLHF. The rearrangement links TRBV5-6 to TRBJ1-6; D remains unclear. Germline CDR1 SGHDT, CDR2 YYEEEE. Deletions cut 4 bases from V and 7 bases from J, with 9 bases between. The CDR3 has 13 residues.

This clonotype was counted many times. The rearrangement joins TRBV6-5 to TRBJ1-6, with D maybe TRBD1 (5 bases). Trimming took off 5 bases at V and 10 bases at J, with 15 bases between the two ends. This CDR3 is built from 14 residues. Germline CDR1 reads MNHEY; CDR2 reads SVGAGI. The CDR3 reads CASSTSGGWSPLHF. The CDR3 coding sequence is TGTGCCAGCAGTACCTCGGGGGGATGGTCACCCCTCCACTTT.

This clonotype was found many times. The CDR3 DNA follows: TGCAGTGCTAGAGATCCGGGAAGGCCGACTTACGAGCAGTACTTC. This gives the protein CSARDPGRPTYEQYF. J is TRBJ2-7 and V is TRBV20-1; a possible D gene is TRBD2 (5 bases). V shed 0 bases and J shed 4 bases, with 16 bases lying between them. The CDR3 runs to 15 residues. CDR1 and CDR2 from the germline V gene are DFQATT and SNEGSKA (reference sequence).

This clonotype was found many times. In DNA, the CDR3 is TGCAGTGCTTTAGCGGGAGGTAGCACAGATACGCAGTATTTT. This codes for CSALAGGSTDTQYF. This rearrangement joins TRBV20-1 to TRBJ2-3; 10 bases are a match to TRBD2. The CDR3 extends over 14 amino acids. V lost 5 bases to trimming and J lost 0 bases; unmatched junction nucleotides: 2. From germline, CDR1 is DFQATT and CDR2 SNEGSKA (reference sequence).

In this sample, this clonotype turned up many times. The V and J genes are TRBV7-8 and TRBJ2-7, with 8 positions matching TRBD2. V dropped 1 base and J dropped 0; count of bases not matched to a gene: 2. This CDR3 region has 15 residues. The germline V gene has CDR1 SGHVS and CDR2 FQNEAQ. In nucleotides, the CDR3 is TGTGCCAGCAGCTTAGGACTAGCGCTCTCCTACGAGCAGTACTTC. The encoded protein is CASSLGLALSYEQYF.

As regards this clonotype: A much bigger clone sits one base away, suggesting this may be a read error. The chain joins TRBV20-1 to TRBJ2-7, with TRBD2 matching over 8 bases. This CDR3 spans 14 amino acids. V dropped 3 bases and J dropped 2; count of bases not matched to a gene: 6. Germline CDR1 is DFQATT and CDR2 is SNEGSKA (reference sequence). The CDR3 is CSASSGVETYEQYF. The CDR3 DNA sequence: TGCAGTGCTAGTAGCGGGGTCGAAACCTACGAGCAGTACTTC.

This clonotype was seen only a few times. The rearrangement uses TRBV28 and TRBJ2-5, with 11 bases that match TRBD2. Germline lookup yields CDR1 MDHEN and CDR2 SYDVKM. The CDR3 spans 18 residues. The V and J ends lost 1 base and 4 bases, in that order; junction bases with no gene match: 11. This chain's CDR3 is CASSLYERLAGSAETQYF. CDR3 in DNA: TGTGCCAGCAGTTTATACGAAAGACTAGCGGGGTCTGCAGAGACCCAGTACTTC.